The T cell receptor (beta chain) described here comes from a study of blood T cells in healthy people across ages. Combining a sample-barcoded 5' primer with a J-beta primer mix, a second PCR ran for 7 to 11 cycles. TCRdb re-called the 5' RACE reads with MiXCR, one entry per CDR3 protein. There are approximately 810,000 distinct CDR3 sequences in the sample; 29% occur only once, and 15% to 20% lies in the top ten. Material: blood. The TCR sequence derives from a woman older than 75 in good health.

Here the CDR3 DNA reads TGCGCCAGCAGCCCCCGACCCCCTAGCGGGGGGGCGGATGAGCAGTACTTC. Translated: CASSPRPPSGGADEQYF. The chain has TRBV5-1 and TRBJ2-7; 12 bases match TRBD2. Germline CDR1 SGHRS, CDR2 YFSETQ. This CDR3 comprises 17 residues. With 4 bases clipped from V and 7 bases from J, the junction kept 15 bases outside the gene matches.